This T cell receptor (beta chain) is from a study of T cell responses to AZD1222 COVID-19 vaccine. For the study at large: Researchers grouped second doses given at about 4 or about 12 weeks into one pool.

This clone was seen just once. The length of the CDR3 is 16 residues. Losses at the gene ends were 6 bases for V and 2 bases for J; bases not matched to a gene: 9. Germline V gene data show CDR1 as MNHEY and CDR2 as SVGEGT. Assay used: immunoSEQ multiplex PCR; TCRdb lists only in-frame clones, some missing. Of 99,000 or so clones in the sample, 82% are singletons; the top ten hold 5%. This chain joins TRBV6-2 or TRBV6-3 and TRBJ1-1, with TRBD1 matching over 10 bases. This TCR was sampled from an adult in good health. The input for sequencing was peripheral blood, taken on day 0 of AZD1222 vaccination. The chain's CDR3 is CASSPRQGAGNTEAFF. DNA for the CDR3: TGTGCCAGCAGCCCGCGACAGGGGGCAGGAAACACTGAAGCTTTCTTT.